This paragraph covers one T cell receptor beta chain sequence. The target antigen is unknown. Sequencing was performed with immunoSEQ multiplex PCR; in TCRdb, only in-frame clones are kept and a portion is missing. The sample includes 650,000 to 800,000 clones, 72% of them seen just once. All of the donors resided in Nashville, Tennessee, and each was a Caucasian adult. The record originates from a study of shared clonotypes between healthy human individuals. On the study more broadly: Donor ages ranged 18 to 49 years: a couple of women, a few men.

Study-level findings and limits: Sequencing depth was expected to influence donor clonotype sharing.

Trimming shortened V by 5 bases and J by 7 bases, and 12 bases separated the two germline ends. CDR1 MNHNS and CDR2 SASEGT come from the germline V gene. This CDR3 spans 12 amino acids. This clonotype was sampled from a woman between 25 and 40 years old in good health. The V call is TRBV6-1, the J call TRBJ2-7; D ambiguous. Material: memory CD4+ T cells sorted from blood. The subset was: CD45RA-negative fraction. CDR3 in DNA: TGTGCCAGCAGTCAACCTTTCCAGGAGCAGTACTTC. Translated: CASSQPFQEQYF.